One and the same sample provided the 10 T cell receptor beta chains below, sequenced in a study of TIL therapy for anti-PD-1-resistant metastatic lung cancer. This was the immunoSEQ v3 assay. This table comes from immunoSEQ multiplex PCR, and its TCRdb copy is limited to in-frame clones, with some not included. Altogether 54,000 or so clones are present, around 87% being singletons, with the ten largest covering 2.6%. Time point of the sample: pre-treatment sample, taken before nivolumab and TIL therapy. Sequencing used blood, obtained at baseline. These receptors all come from a person aged 25 to 85 with non-small cell lung cancer.

V is TRBV11-2 and J is TRBJ2-3; 7 bases are a match to TRBD2. The V and J ends lost 0 bases and 4 bases, in that order; junction bases with no gene match: 7. This CDR3 region has 16 residues. Germline values: CDR1 SGHAT, CDR2 FQNNGV. The CDR3 is CASSLDRQGGSDTQYF. DNA for the CDR3: TGTGCCAGCAGCTTAGATCGGCAGGGAGGGTCAGATACGCAGTATTTT.

The genes are TRBV6-6 and TRBJ1-4; 8 positions agree with TRBD1. V lost 6 bases, J lost 8 bases, and 8 bases stayed unmatched. Germline CDR1 and CDR2: MNHNY and SVGAGI (reference sequence). The CDR3 is 14 amino acids. The CDR3 sequence: CASSSGQGREKLFF. The CDR3 DNA follows: TGTGCCAGCAGCTCCGGACAGGGAAGAGAAAAACTGTTTTTT.

CDR3 nucleotide sequence: TGTGCCAGCAGTGACGATCTTGGTGAAAACATTCAGTACTTC. As protein: CASSDDLGENIQYF. The chain employs TRBV25-1 and TRBJ2-4; no clear D. Germline CDR1 reads MGHDK; CDR2 reads SYGVNS. The CDR3 runs 14 residues. V gave up 3 bases and J gave up 5 bases, with 11 bases separating them.

This clone was recorded once. The chain combines TRBV10-3 with TRBJ2-1; D not resolved. Germline CDR1 and CDR2: ENHRY and SYGVKD. The CDR3 covers 13 residues. V lost 2 bases to trimming and J lost 4 bases, with 6 bases between them. The CDR3 DNA sequence: TGTGCCATCAGTGAGGTCAGGTACAATGAGCAGTTCTTC. Protein sequence: CAISEVRYNEQFF.

This chain joins TRBV25-1 and TRBJ2-2, with D perhaps matching TRBD1 or TRBD2 (5 bases each). Trimming removed 2 bases from V and 6 bases from J, with 13 bases in between. CDR3 length: 15 amino acids. The germline gives CDR1 MGHDK, CDR2 SYGVNS. The CDR3 DNA follows: TGTGCCAGCAGTGAAATAGGGGCGCGGGCCGGGGAGCTGTTTTTT. This codes for CASSEIGARAGELFF.

The genes are TRBV21-1 and TRBJ2-5; TRBD1 reflects the table's D call only, with no check against the DNA. TRBV21-1 is designated a pseudogene. The CDR3 loop spans 15 amino acids. CDR3 region: CASSKKVQMQETQYF. The CDR3, as DNA: TGTGCCAGCAGCAAAAAGGTACAGATGCAAGAGACCCAGTACTTC.

The chain combines TRBV7-2 with TRBJ1-2; weak D call: TRBD1 (5 bases). The V end lost 2 bases, the J end lost 6 bases, and 10 bases lay between the germline ends. CDR1 and CDR2 (germline): SGHTA, FQGNSA. The CDR3 is 13 amino acids. This CDR3 reads CASSLPAGHGYTF. For the CDR3, the DNA is TGTGCCAGCAGCTTACCCGCAGGGCATGGCTACACCTTC.

This clone was observed a single time. The chain links TRBV4-1 to TRBJ2-3; the D gene could be TRBD1 or TRBD2 (5 bases each). Looked up from germline, CDR1 is MGHRA and CDR2 is YSYEKL. CDR3 length: 15 residues. The V gene lost 4 bases and the J gene lost 5 bases, with 16 bases spanning the gap. This CDR3 is CASSPSLEGKDTQYF. CDR3 nucleotides: TGCGCCAGCAGCCCCTCCCTAGAGGGGAAAGATACGCAGTATTTT.

V and J are TRBV7-8 and TRBJ2-2; possibly TRBD1 for D (6 bases). Germline CDR1 and CDR2: SGHVS and FQNEAQ. The ends were cut back, 3 bases at V and 6 bases at J, with 17 bases in the middle. This CDR3 is 16 amino acids long. DNA of the CDR3: TGTGCCAGCAGCTTTACCCACAGGGTGGAGGCCGGGGAGCTGTTTTTT. This sequence encodes CASSFTHRVEAGELFF.

The rearrangement links TRBV7-2 to TRBJ2-3, with TRBD2 matching 7 bases. The CDR3 loop spans 17 amino acids. V lost 2 bases and J lost 4; bases outside the gene matches: 12. Germline V CDR1 and CDR2: SGHTA, FQGNSA. CDR3 in DNA: TGTGCCAGCAGCTTAATGTCCGGCGGGGGAGGCGCAGATACGCAGTATTTT. Translation: CASSLMSGGGGADTQYF.